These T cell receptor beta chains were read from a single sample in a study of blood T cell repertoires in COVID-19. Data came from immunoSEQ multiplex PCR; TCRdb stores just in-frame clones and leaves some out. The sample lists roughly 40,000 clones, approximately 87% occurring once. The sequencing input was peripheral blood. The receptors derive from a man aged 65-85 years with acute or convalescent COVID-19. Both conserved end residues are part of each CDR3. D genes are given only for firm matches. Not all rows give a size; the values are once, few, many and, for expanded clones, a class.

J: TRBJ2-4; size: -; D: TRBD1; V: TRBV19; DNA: TGTGCCAGTAGAACCGGACAGGGGTTAAACATTCAGTACTTC; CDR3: CASRTGQGLNIQYF
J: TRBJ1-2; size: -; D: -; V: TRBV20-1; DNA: TGCAGTGGCATACAGGGCTATGGCTACACCTTC; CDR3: CSGIQGYGYTF
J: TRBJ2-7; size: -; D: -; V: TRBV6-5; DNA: TGTGCCAGCAGTCTCCTTTCCCCCAGCGAGCAGTACTTC; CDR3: CASSLLSPSEQYF
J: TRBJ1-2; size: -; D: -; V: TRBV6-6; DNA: TGTGCCAGCAGTAGACAGGAGGATCGCTACACCTTC; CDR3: CASSRQEDRYTF
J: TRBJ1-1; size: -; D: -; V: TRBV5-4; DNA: TGTGCCAGCAGCTTAGGACGGGGGAACACTGAAGCTTTCTTT; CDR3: CASSLGRGNTEAFF
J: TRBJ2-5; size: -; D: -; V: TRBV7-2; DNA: TGTGCCAGCAGCTTAGACGCCGGAGAGACCCAGTACTTC; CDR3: CASSLDAGETQYF
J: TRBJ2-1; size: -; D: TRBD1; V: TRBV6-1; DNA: TGTGCCAGCAGTGACAGGGGGCCCTACAATGAGCAGTTCTTC; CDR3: CASSDRGPYNEQFF
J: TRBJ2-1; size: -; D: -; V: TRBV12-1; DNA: TGTGCCAGCAGCCTCCGGACTAGCGGGGTCACCTACAATGAGCAGTTCTTC; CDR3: CASSLRTSGVTYNEQFF
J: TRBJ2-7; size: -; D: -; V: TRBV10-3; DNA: TGTGCCATCAGTGAGCCGGTGGTTGATAGCGGAACCTACGAGCAGTACTTC; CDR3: CAISEPVVDSGTYEQYF
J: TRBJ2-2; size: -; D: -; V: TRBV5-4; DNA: TGTGCCAGCAGCTCTGAGGTGGCGAACACCGGGGAGCTGTTTTTT; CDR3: CASSSEVANTGELFF
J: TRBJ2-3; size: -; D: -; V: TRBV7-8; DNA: TGTGCCAGCAGGGATCTAGAAAGCACAGATACGCAGTATTTT; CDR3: CASRDLESTDTQYF
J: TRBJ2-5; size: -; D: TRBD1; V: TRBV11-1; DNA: TGTGCCAGCAGCGTACAACAGGGGATTGAGACCCAGTACTTC; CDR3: CASSVQQGIETQYF
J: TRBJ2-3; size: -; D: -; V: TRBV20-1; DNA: TGCAGTTCCCGGAGCACAGATACGCAGTATTTT; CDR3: CSSRSTDTQYF
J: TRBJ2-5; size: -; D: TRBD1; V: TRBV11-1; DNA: TGTGCCAGCAGCTTCGTGACAGGGGCCAGAGAGACCCAGTACTTC; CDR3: CASSFVTGARETQYF
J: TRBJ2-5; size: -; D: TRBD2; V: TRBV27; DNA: TGTGCCAGCAGTTGGTCCGCGGCTAGCGGGAGTCGGGAGACCCAGTACTTC; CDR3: CASSWSAASGSRETQYF
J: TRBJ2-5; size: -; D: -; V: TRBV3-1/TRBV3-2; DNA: TGTGCCAGCAGCCAAAGCCGGGGGACCCAGTACTTC; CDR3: CASSQSRGTQYF
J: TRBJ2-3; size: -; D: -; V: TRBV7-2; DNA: TGTGCCAGCAGCAGTTCCGCGACTAGAACGGATACGCAGTATTTT; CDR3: CASSSSATRTDTQYF
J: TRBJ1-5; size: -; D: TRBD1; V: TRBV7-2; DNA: TGTGCCAGCAGCTACAGGGGGCTTCAGCCCCAGCATTTT; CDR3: CASSYRGLQPQHF
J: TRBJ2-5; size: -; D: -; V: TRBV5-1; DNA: TGCGCCAGCAGCTTGGCCCAGGGGAACCAAGAGACCCAGTACTTC; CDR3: CASSLAQGNQETQYF
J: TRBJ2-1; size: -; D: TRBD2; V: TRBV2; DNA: TGTGCCAGCATGGACGGGAGGGATGAGCAGTTCTTC; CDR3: CASMDGRDEQFF
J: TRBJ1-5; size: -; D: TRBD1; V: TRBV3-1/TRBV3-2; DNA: TGTGCCAGCAGCCAGACAGGGGATCAGCCCCAGCATTTT; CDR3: CASSQTGDQPQHF
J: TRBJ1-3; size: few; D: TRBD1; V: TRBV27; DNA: TGTGCCAGCAAACGAGCCGGGACAGGGACAGGAAACACCATATATTTT; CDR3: CASKRAGTGTGNTIYF
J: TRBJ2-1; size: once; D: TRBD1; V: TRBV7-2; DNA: TGTGCCAGCAGCTTAGGACAGGGGGCGCGATTGCGACAGTTCTTC; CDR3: CASSLGQGARLRQFF
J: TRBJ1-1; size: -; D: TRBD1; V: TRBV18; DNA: TGTGCCAGCTCACCATTGGGGGACAGAAGCACTGAAGCTTTCTTT; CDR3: CASSPLGDRSTEAFF
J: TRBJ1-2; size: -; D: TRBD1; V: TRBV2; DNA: TGTGCCAGCAGTGCGACAGGGGCATTCTATGGCTACACCTTC; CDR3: CASSATGAFYGYTF
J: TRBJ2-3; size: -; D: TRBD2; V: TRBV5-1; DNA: TGCGCCAGCAGCCTAGCGGGAGGGACTCGCGGTACGCAGTATTTT; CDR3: CASSLAGGTRGTQYF
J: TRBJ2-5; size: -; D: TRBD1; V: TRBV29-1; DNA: TGCAGCGTTTATCCACAGGGGGACAATCAAGAGACCCAGTACTTC; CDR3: CSVYPQGDNQETQYF
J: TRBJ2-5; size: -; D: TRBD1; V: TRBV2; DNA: TGTGCCAGCACCCGGGGACAGGGGATCCAGACCCAGTACTTC; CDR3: CASTRGQGIQTQYF
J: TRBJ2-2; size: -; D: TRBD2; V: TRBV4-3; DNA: TGCGCCAGCAGCCAAGATGGTCTAGCGGGAAGGGAGCTGTTTTTT; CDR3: CASSQDGLAGRELFF
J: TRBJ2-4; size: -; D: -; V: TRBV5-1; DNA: TGCGCCAGCAGCTTGGAGTCAGGGGCTCTAGACATTCAGTACTTC; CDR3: CASSLESGALDIQYF
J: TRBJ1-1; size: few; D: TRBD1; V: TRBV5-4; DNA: TGTGCCGACCCCGGGACAGGGAATCTTGAAGCTTTCTTT; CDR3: CADPGTGNLEAFF
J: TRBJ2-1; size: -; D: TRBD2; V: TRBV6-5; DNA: TGTGCCAGCAGCGACGCTAGCGGGTGGGCCAATGAGCAGTTCTTC; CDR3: CASSDASGWANEQFF
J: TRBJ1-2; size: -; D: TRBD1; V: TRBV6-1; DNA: TGTGCCAGCACAGGGGACAGAGGTCGGGGCTACACCTTC; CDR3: CASTGDRGRGYTF
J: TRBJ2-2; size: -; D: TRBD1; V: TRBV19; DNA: TGTGCCAGTAGTATGGGGGACAGAGACACCGGGGAGCTGTTTTTT; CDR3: CASSMGDRDTGELFF
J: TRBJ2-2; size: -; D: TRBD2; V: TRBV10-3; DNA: TGTGCCATCAGTGAGTACCTAGCGGGGAACACCGGGGAGCTGTTTTTT; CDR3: CAISEYLAGNTGELFF
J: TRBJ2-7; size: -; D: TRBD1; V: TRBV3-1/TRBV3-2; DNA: TGTGCCAGCAGCCAGCCAGGGGGCACCTACGAGCAGTACTTC; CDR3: CASSQPGGTYEQYF
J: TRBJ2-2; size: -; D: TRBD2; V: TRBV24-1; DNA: TGTGCCACCGCTGGGGAGGGCACCGGGGAGCTGTTTTTT; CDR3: CATAGEGTGELFF
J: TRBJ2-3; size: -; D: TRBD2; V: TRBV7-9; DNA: TGTGCCAGCAGTTACCCACTAGCGGGAGGGCCAATGGATACGCAGTATTTT; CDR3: CASSYPLAGGPMDTQYF
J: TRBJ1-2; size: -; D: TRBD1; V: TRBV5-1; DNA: TGCGCCAGCAGCGAAGGGACAGGGCCCTACACCTTC; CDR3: CASSEGTGPYTF
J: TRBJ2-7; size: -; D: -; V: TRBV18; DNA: TGTGCCAGCTCACCAACGGCCTTGAGGGGGACCTACGAGCAGTACTTC; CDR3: CASSPTALRGTYEQYF
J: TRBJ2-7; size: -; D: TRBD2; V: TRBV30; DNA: TGTGCCTGCCAAAAGGGACCACTAGCGGGAGGGTTTGGCGAGCAGTACTTC; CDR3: CACQKGPLAGGFGEQYF
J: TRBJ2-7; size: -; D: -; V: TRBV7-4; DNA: TGTGCCAGCAGCCCACGACAGGAACTCTCCTACGAGCAGTACTTC; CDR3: CASSPRQELSYEQYF
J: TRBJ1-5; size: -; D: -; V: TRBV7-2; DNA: TGTGCCAGCAAACCGGGAGGGCAAAGTCAGCCCCAGCATTTT; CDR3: CASKPGGQSQPQHF
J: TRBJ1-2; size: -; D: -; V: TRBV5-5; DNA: TGTGCCAGCAGCTTAACGGTCGGCGGCTATGGCTACACCTTC; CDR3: CASSLTVGGYGYTF
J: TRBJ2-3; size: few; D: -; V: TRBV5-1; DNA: TGCGCCAGCAGCATGGACCTAACTGCAGATACGCAGTATTTT; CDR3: CASSMDLTADTQYF
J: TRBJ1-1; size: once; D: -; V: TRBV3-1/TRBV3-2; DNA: TGTGCCAGCAGCCACCAAGCCGGTACAGGACAAGCTTTCTTT; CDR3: CASSHQAGTGQAFF
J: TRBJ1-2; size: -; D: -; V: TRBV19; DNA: TGTGCCAGTAGTATAGAAACGTTTGCGGACTATGGCTACACCTTC; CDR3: CASSIETFADYGYTF
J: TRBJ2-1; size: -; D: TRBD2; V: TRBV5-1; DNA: TGCGCCAGCAGCTTCCCTCGAGTGGCTAGCGGGAGTAGTGATGAGCAGTTCTTC; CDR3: CASSFPRVASGSSDEQFF